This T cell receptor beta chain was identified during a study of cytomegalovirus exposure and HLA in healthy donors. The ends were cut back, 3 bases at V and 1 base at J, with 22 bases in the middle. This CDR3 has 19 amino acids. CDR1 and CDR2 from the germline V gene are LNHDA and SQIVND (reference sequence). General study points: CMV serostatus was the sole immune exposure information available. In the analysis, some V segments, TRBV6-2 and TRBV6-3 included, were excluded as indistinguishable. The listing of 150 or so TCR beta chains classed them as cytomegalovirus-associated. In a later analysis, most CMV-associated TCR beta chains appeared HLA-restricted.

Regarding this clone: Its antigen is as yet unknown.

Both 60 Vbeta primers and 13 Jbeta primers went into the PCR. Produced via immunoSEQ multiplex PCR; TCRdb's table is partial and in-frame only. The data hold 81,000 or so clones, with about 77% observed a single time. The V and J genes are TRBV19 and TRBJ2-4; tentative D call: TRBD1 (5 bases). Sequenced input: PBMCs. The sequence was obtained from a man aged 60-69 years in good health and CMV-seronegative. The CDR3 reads CASSIDGLTSPGAKNIQYF. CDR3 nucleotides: TGTGCCAGTAGTATTGACGGGCTAACCTCCCCAGGGGCCAAAAACATTCAGTACTTC.